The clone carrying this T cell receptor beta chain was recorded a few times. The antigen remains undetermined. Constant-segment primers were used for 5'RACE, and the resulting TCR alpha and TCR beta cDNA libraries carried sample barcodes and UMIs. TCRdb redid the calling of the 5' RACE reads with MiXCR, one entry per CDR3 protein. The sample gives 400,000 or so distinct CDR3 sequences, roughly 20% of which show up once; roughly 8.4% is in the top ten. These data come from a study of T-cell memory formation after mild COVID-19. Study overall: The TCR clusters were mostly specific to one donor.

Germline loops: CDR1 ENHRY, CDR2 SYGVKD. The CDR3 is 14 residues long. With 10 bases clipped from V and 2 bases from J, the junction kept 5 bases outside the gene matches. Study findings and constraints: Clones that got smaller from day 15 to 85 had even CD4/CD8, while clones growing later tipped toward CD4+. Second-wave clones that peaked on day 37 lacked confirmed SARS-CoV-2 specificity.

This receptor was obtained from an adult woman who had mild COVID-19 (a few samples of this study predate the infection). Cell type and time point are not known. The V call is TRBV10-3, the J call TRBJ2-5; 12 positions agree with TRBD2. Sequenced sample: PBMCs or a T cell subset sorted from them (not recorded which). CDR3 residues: CATKGTSGQETQYF. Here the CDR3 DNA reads TGTGCCACCAAGGGGACTAGCGGGCAAGAGACCCAGTACTTC.